The next 5 T cell receptor beta chains were all read from a single sample in a study of T cells in women clearing cervical HPV infection. Some clones are missing from TCRdb's copy, which holds only in-frame ones; the method was immunoSEQ multiplex PCR. This repertoire comprises 20,000 to 25,000 clones; its ten largest clones make up almost 10%. Sequenced sample: blood buffy coat. The source of these receptors is a woman between 18 and 69 years old with a cervical HPV16 infection that either progressed to CIN3+ or cleared (not recorded which).

As to this clone: The sequence runs out 3 residues before the end of the CDR3; the remainder is reconstructed from the germline J gene. This chain uses TRBV7-9 with TRBJ1-6; D not resolved. Germline lookup yields CDR1 SEHNR and CDR2 FQNEAQ (reference sequence). V gave up 5 bases and J gave up 6 bases, with 11 bases separating them. The CDR3 runs to 14 residues. The CDR3 is CASSLGLSNSPLHF. CDR3 DNA, as far as it was read: TGTGCCAGCAGCCTCGGACTATCTAATTCACCC.

As regards this clone: Read sequence stops 3 residues before the CDR3 end, and the germline J gene provides the missing end. J is TRBJ2-1 and V is TRBV20-1, with 7 nucleotides matching TRBD2. V shed 0 bases and J 4 bases; nucleotides not matched to a gene: 9. The CDR3 covers 16 residues. Per the germline V gene, CDR1 is DFQATT and CDR2 is SNEGSKA (reference sequence). CDR3 amino acids: CSARDPSSGNYNEQFF. The CDR3 bases that were read are TGCAGTGCTAGAGATCCGTCTAGCGGAAATTACAATGAG.

Comment on this clone: The DNA ends 3 residues before the CDR3 does, and the rest of the CDR3 is filled in from the germline J gene. V is TRBV19 and J is TRBJ1-5, with a possible D match to TRBD1 (5 bases). CDR3 length: 17 residues. Germline V gives CDR1 LNHDA, CDR2 SQIVND (reference sequence). V lost 9 bases to trimming and J lost 4 bases, with 25 bases between them. CDR3: CASLGAGRGAGNQPQHF. CDR3 bases read: TGTGCCAGCCTTGGAGCGGGGCGCGGCGCGGGTAATCAGCCC. The full variable domain, in which reference TRBV19 and TRBJ1-5 provide the parts outside the CDR3, is DGGITQSPKYLFRKEGQNVTLSCEQNLNHDAMYWYRQDPGQGLRLIYYSQIVNDFQKGDIAEGYSVSREKKESFPLTVTSAQKNPTAFYLCASLGAGRGAGNQPQHFGDGTRLSIL.

The part of the CDR3 DNA that was read is TGTGCCAGCAACGGACAGGGGGCCGACTATGGC. Its protein product is CASNGQGADYG. The whole CDR3 sequence reads CASNGQGADYGYTF. V gene TRBV2 combines with J gene TRBJ1-2; 11 bases line up with TRBD1. The read falls 3 residues short of the CDR3 end, and the missing part is taken from the germline J gene. J gave up 3 bases and V 7 bases, and 4 bases lay outside the gene matches. The CDR3 totals 14 residues. Per germline, CDR1 SNHLY and CDR2 FYNNEI. The whole variable domain, filled in from reference TRBV2 and TRBJ1-2, reads EPEVTQTPSHQVTQMGQEVILRCVPISNHLYFYWYRQILGQKVEFLVSFYNNEISEKSEIFDDQFSVERPDGSNFTLKIRSTKLEDSAMYFCASNGQGADYGYTFGSGTRLTVV.

Turning to this clone: The read gets to within 3 residues of the CDR3 end, and the germline J gene fills in the rest. The chain joins TRBV15 to TRBJ2-5; 10 bases align to TRBD1. J gave up 2 bases and V 0 bases, and 12 bases lay outside the gene matches. Germline values: CDR1 LNHNV, CDR2 YYDKDF (reference sequence). The CDR3 spans 19 residues. The CDR3 DNA, read in part, is TGTGCCACCAGCAGAGATGGCAACCCCGGGACAGGGGATCAAGAGACC. Its translation: CATSRDGNPGTGDQET. From start to end, the CDR3 is CATSRDGNPGTGDQETQYF.